This T cell receptor beta chain was identified during a study of PD-L1 blockade in urothelial cancer. Findings and limits, study-wide: Tumor-associated clones in blood expanded more at 3 weeks in durable-benefit patients. Below-median blood TCR clonality before treatment forecast better survival.

The time point denotes: peripheral blood 6 weeks after treatment start. Patient sample counts ranged from 1 to 8, pretreatment and on-treatment. In regard to this clone: Its antigen is as yet unknown.

Spiking each PCR with synthetic TCR analog templates was performed. Sequenced by immunoSEQ multiplex PCR; TCRdb stores in-frame clones only, minus some. Among 60,000 to 80,000 clones listed, roughly 86% were seen once. Germline CDR1 SGHNT, CDR2 YYREEE (reference sequence). CDR3 length: 15 amino acids. V shed 4 bases and J shed 7 bases, with 20 bases lying between them. Sample: PBMCs, taken around atezolizumab (anti-PD-L1) treatment. The J gene is TRBJ1-2, the V gene TRBV5-4; the D is unclear. The TCR comes from a man aged 55-75 years with urothelial cancer. The DNA of the CDR3 is TGTGCCAGCAGCCTGGCGGGGAGGGTATTTACTGGCTACACCTTC. Translating it yields CASSLAGRVFTGYTF.